This T cell receptor beta chain emerged from a study of TIL therapy for anti-PD-1-resistant metastatic lung cancer. At the level of the study: Tumors had a median PD-L1 proportion score of 6%.

The libraries were made with immunoSEQ v3. TCRdb keeps only in-frame clones here, not all; method: immunoSEQ multiplex PCR. The table lists 25,000 to 30,000 clones, approximately 57% of them singletons. About this clone: The junction and the germline gene differ at one end; a read error may be behind it.

Germline assignment: CDR1 DFQATT and CDR2 SNEGSKA (reference sequence). The CDR3 runs to 10 residues. Sample time point: pre-treatment sample, taken before nivolumab and TIL therapy. The tumor samples were excised metastases, mostly pleural nodules or supraclavicular lymph nodes. The receptor was isolated from a woman aged 30-85 years with non-small cell lung cancer. This specimen consisted of tumor tissue, obtained at baseline. The V and J genes are TRBV20-1 and TRBJ2-1; D gene unclear. The CDR3 DNA is TGCAGTGTGGCCGGCCCCACTCTTCTCTTC. It translates to CSVAGPTLLF.